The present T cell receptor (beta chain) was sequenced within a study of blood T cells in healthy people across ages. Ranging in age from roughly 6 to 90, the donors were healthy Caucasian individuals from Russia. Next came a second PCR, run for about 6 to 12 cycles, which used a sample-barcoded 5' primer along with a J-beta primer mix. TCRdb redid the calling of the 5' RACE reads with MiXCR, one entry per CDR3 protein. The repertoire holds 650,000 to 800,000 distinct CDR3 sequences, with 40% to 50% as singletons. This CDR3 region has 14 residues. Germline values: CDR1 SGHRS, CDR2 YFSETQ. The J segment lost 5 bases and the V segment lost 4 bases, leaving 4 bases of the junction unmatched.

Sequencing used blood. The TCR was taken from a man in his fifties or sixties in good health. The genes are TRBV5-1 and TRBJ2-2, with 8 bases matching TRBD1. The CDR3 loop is CASSDRQGTGELFF. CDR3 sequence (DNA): TGCGCCAGCAGCGATCGACAGGGGACCGGGGAGCTGTTTTTT.